The rows below give T cell receptor beta chains drawn from one sample of a study of cytomegalovirus exposure and HLA in healthy donors. TCRdb keeps only in-frame clones here, not all; method: immunoSEQ multiplex PCR. The table lists around 180,000 clones, over 75% of them singletons. The sequencing input was PBMCs. The receptor set was obtained from a young man in good health and CMV-seronegative. Each CDR3 is given with its conserved first and last residue. The D gene is left open where the match is weak. The size of a clone is reported for some rows only, either as once, few or many, or as a class for expanded clones.

J gene: TRBJ1-3
V gene: TRBV4-3
D gene: .
clone size: few
CDR3 protein: CASSQTYRPPSGNTIYF
CDR3 DNA: TGCGCCAGCAGCCAAACTTACAGGCCCCCCTCTGGAAACACCATATATTTT

J gene: TRBJ1-1
V gene: TRBV19
D gene: .
clone size: .
CDR3 protein: CASSIVGTAEAFF
CDR3 DNA: TGTGCCAGTAGTATAGTCGGCACAGCCGAAGCTTTCTTT

J gene: TRBJ2-1
V gene: TRBV27
D gene: TRBD1
clone size: .
CDR3 protein: CASSFRQGYNEQFF
CDR3 DNA: TGTGCCAGCAGTTTCCGACAGGGTTACAATGAGCAGTTCTTC

J gene: TRBJ2-3
V gene: TRBV6-6
D gene: TRBD1
clone size: .
CDR3 protein: CATAPGQGSDTQYF
CDR3 DNA: TGTGCCACCGCACCGGGACAGGGGTCAGATACGCAGTATTTT

J gene: TRBJ2-5
V gene: TRBV11-2
D gene: .
clone size: .
CDR3 protein: CASSLWAGSQETQYF
CDR3 DNA: TGTGCCAGCAGCTTATGGGCAGGGTCCCAAGAGACCCAGTACTTC

J gene: TRBJ2-2
V gene: TRBV28
D gene: TRBD2
clone size: .
CDR3 protein: CASTPLRASLSREAGELFF
CDR3 DNA: TGTGCCAGCACCCCCCTCCGCGCGTCACTTTCCCGGGAGGCCGGGGAGCTGTTTTTT

J gene: TRBJ2-3
V gene: TRBV6-1
D gene: TRBD2
clone size: .
CDR3 protein: CASSRGGGISDTQYF
CDR3 DNA: TGTGCCAGCAGCCGCGGGGGGGGCATATCAGATACGCAGTATTTT

J gene: TRBJ2-1
V gene: TRBV4-1
D gene: TRBD1
clone size: .
CDR3 protein: CASSQTGTGEVLVNEQFF
CDR3 DNA: TGCGCCAGCAGCCAAACCGGGACAGGGGAAGTTTTGGTCAATGAGCAGTTCTTC

J gene: TRBJ2-7
V gene: TRBV5-4
D gene: .
clone size: .
CDR3 protein: CATKTIIADTYEQYF
CDR3 DNA: TGTGCCACCAAGACAATTATAGCGGACACCTACGAGCAGTACTTC

J gene: TRBJ2-3
V gene: TRBV7-9
D gene: .
clone size: .
CDR3 protein: CASSLNLFGDTQYF
CDR3 DNA: TGTGCCAGCAGCTTGAATCTCTTCGGAGATACGCAGTATTTT

J gene: TRBJ1-2
V gene: TRBV7-9
D gene: .
clone size: .
CDR3 protein: CASSFLQQLTNYGYTF
CDR3 DNA: TGTGCCAGCAGCTTTCTTCAACAGCTTACTAACTATGGCTACACCTTC

J gene: TRBJ1-2
V gene: TRBV5-1
D gene: .
clone size: .
CDR3 protein: CASSLADSYGYTF
CDR3 DNA: TGCGCCAGCAGCTTGGCCGACAGTTATGGCTACACCTTC

J gene: TRBJ2-1
V gene: TRBV5-4
D gene: TRBD1
clone size: .
CDR3 protein: CASSPLTGGSYNEQFF
CDR3 DNA: TGTGCCAGCAGCCCACTTACAGGGGGCTCCTACAATGAGCAGTTCTTC

J gene: TRBJ2-7
V gene: TRBV19
D gene: TRBD2
clone size: .
CDR3 protein: CASSPGLAVYEQYF
CDR3 DNA: TGTGCCAGTAGTCCGGGACTAGCGGTCTACGAGCAGTACTTC

J gene: TRBJ2-5
V gene: TRBV7-7
D gene: TRBD1
clone size: .
CDR3 protein: CASSSDRGETQYF
CDR3 DNA: TGTGCTAGCAGCTCGGACAGGGGAGAGACCCAGTACTTC

J gene: TRBJ2-7
V gene: TRBV7-6
D gene: .
clone size: once
CDR3 protein: CASSFLRGSYEQYF
CDR3 DNA: TGTGCCAGCAGCTTCCTAAGGGGCTCCTACGAGCAGTACTTC

J gene: TRBJ2-2
V gene: TRBV30
D gene: .
clone size: .
CDR3 protein: CAWSARAETGELFF
CDR3 DNA: TGTGCCTGGAGTGCCAGGGCAGAAACCGGGGAGCTGTTTTTT

J gene: TRBJ2-1
V gene: TRBV28
D gene: TRBD1
clone size: .
CDR3 protein: CASSDTGGSYNEQFF
CDR3 DNA: TGTGCCAGCAGTGATACAGGGGGGTCCTACAATGAGCAGTTCTTC

J gene: TRBJ2-7
V gene: TRBV4-3
D gene: .
clone size: .
CDR3 protein: CASSQSLWGPHEQYF
CDR3 DNA: TGCGCCAGCAGCCAGTCCTTGTGGGGGCCCCACGAGCAGTACTTC

J gene: TRBJ1-1
V gene: TRBV6-5
D gene: .
clone size: .
CDR3 protein: CASTNGGSMNTEAFF
CDR3 DNA: TGTGCCAGCACAAATGGCGGGTCCATGAACACTGAAGCTTTCTTT

J gene: TRBJ2-7
V gene: TRBV4-1
D gene: TRBD2
clone size: .
CDR3 protein: CASSGLAGVYEQYF
CDR3 DNA: TGCGCCAGCAGCGGACTAGCGGGGGTCTACGAGCAGTACTTC

J gene: TRBJ2-5
V gene: TRBV27
D gene: .
clone size: .
CDR3 protein: CASTPVGRQTQYF
CDR3 DNA: TGTGCCAGCACTCCAGTGGGGAGGCAGACCCAGTACTTC

J gene: TRBJ1-2
V gene: TRBV29-1
D gene: .
clone size: once
CDR3 protein: CSVHQMNYGYTF
CDR3 DNA: TGCAGCGTTCACCAGATGAACTATGGCTACACCTTC

J gene: TRBJ1-3
V gene: TRBV2
D gene: .
clone size: .
CDR3 protein: CASSVGGSGNTIYF
CDR3 DNA: TGTGCCAGCAGTGTCGGGGGCTCTGGAAACACCATATATTTT